Below are 9 T cell receptor beta chains sequenced from a single sample in a study of a mutant IDH1 vaccine in newly diagnosed glioma (dated by TCRdb to the early 2020s). According to the study, the label for this sample's time point signals: week 5, during vaccination. A 20-mer mutant IDH1 peptide at 300 micrograms in Montanide made up each vaccine dose, which was injected subcutaneously together with topical imiquimod. Library preparation was by the immunoSEQ multiplex PCR assay. TCRdb provides this immuneACCESS table in a form limited to in-frame rearrangements. Some clones are lacking; in checked studies, under half of them reflect an unresolved V gene, and why the rest are absent is not known. This sample has more than 35,000 clones in its table, and approximately 85% of those were observed once. The ten largest clones capture approximately 1.5% of the sample. These TCRs are of unknown antigen specificity.

This sample comprised PBMCs, obtained from a glioma patient whose treatment included an IDH1 peptide vaccine. Receptors were obtained from a man aged 40-49 years with glioma.

This clone was detected only once. The V call is TRBV5-4, the J call TRBJ2-5, with 7 nucleotides matching TRBD2. There are 13 residues in the CDR3. The V segment lost 4 bases and the J segment 5 bases; nucleotides outside the gene matches: 5. Germline V gives CDR1 SGHNT, CDR2 YYREEE (reference sequence). CDR3 in amino acids: CASSPGTMETQYF. CDR3 DNA sequence: TGTGCCAGCAGCCCGGGGACTATGGAGACCCAGTACTTC.

The V call is TRBV19, the J call TRBJ1-1; a weak D match, TRBD1 (5 bases). The germline gives CDR1 LNHDA, CDR2 SQIVND (reference sequence). This CDR3 has 13 residues. Trimming left V 5 bases short and J 7 bases short, with 14 bases between. CDR3 sequence (DNA): TGTGCCAGTAGTTTACGAGGGGCCGATGAAGCTTTCTTT. Protein product: CASSLRGADEAFF.

CDR3 DNA sequence: TGTGCCAGCAGCCAATTTGGGACAACAACTAATGAAAAACTGTTTTTT. It is translated as CASSQFGTTTNEKLFF. The chain joins TRBV4-2 to TRBJ1-4; the D gene is possibly TRBD1 (6 bases). CDR1 and CDR2 from the germline V gene are LGHNA and YNFKEQ. The CDR3 has 16 residues. Trimming took off 2 bases at V and 0 bases at J, with 10 bases between the two ends.

The chain combines TRBV6-1 with TRBJ2-5, with D possibly TRBD1 on 5 matching bases. This CDR3 is 16 amino acids long. CDR1 is MNHNS, CDR2 SASEGT, per germline. V was trimmed by 3 bases and J by 3 bases, leaving 17 bases between them. CDR3 bases: TGTGCCAGCAGTGAGCTTATAGGGCAGGGTAAAGAGACCCAGTACTTC. Amino acids: CASSELIGQGKETQYF.

V usage is TRBV7-2 and J usage is TRBJ1-2, with D unresolved. The CDR3 covers 14 residues. Germline-derived CDR1 and CDR2 are SGHTA and FQGNSA. V was pared by 1 base and J by 0 bases, with 6 bases between. CDR3 sequence reads: CASSLGTANYGYTF. In DNA form, the CDR3 reads TGTGCCAGCAGCTTAGGAACGGCTAACTATGGCTACACCTTC.

The V call is TRBV10-2, the J call TRBJ2-3; D tentatively reads TRBD1 or TRBD2 (6 bases each). Germline CDR1 and CDR2: WSHSY and SAAADI. The CDR3 contains 16 residues. V dropped 11 bases and J dropped 3 bases, with 24 bases sitting between them. The CDR3 sequence: CAGQEGELDITDTQYF. The CDR3, as DNA: TGCGCCGGTCAGGAGGGGGAATTGGACATAACAGATACGCAGTATTTT.

This clone came up once. J is TRBJ2-2 and V is TRBV2; the D gene is possibly TRBD1 (5 bases). CDR1 is SNHLY and CDR2 is FYNNEI in the germline V gene. V lost 2 bases to trimming and J lost 0 bases, with 10 bases between them. CDR3 length: 16 residues. CDR3 protein: CASSETRTTNTGELFF. The DNA of the CDR3 is TGTGCCAGCAGTGAAACCCGGACAACGAACACCGGGGAGCTGTTTTTT.

This clone appeared a single time. The rearrangement uses TRBV5-6 and TRBJ1-1; TRBD1 matches at 9 bases. The CDR3 spans 16 residues. From germline, CDR1 is SGHDT and CDR2 YYEEEE. V was clipped by 3 bases and J by 6 bases; unmatched bases: 12. The CDR3 sequence is CASSSMGTGRRAEAFF. In DNA form, the CDR3 reads TGTGCCAGCAGCTCTATGGGGACAGGGCGGAGGGCTGAAGCTTTCTTT.

The rearrangement joins TRBV27 to TRBJ2-7, with TRBD2 identical over 7 bases. Trimming took 2 bases from V and 2 from J; bases not matched to a gene: 6. Per the germline V gene, CDR1 is MNHEY and CDR2 is SMNVEV (reference sequence). CDR3 length: 15 residues. CDR3 in amino acids: CASSLRASGTYEQYF. The CDR3 bases are TGTGCCAGCAGTTTACGGGCTAGCGGAACCTACGAGCAGTACTTC.